This T cell receptor beta chain was captured in a study of blood T cell repertoires in COVID-19. CDR1 is SGDLS and CDR2 is YYNGEE in the germline V gene. The CDR3 has 13 residues. The V end was cut by 2 bases, the J end by 5 bases, with 8 bases between. The assay was immunoSEQ multiplex PCR, and TCRdb's table has in-frame clones only and misses some. In the table there are 220,000 or so clones, about 85% of which are singletons. The clonotype originates from a woman in her 50s with COVID-19, enrolled during active disease. This rearrangement joins TRBV9 to TRBJ1-5, with D perhaps matching TRBD1 (5 bases). Sequencing used peripheral blood. The chain's CDR3 is CASSVGEDQPQHF. CDR3 coding DNA: TGTGCCAGCAGCGTGGGGGAGGATCAGCCCCAGCATTTT.